These T cell receptor beta chains were read from a single sample in a study of blood T cell repertoires in COVID-19. Using immunoSEQ multiplex PCR, the repertoire was profiled, and TCRdb retains in-frame clones only, with some absent. Of roughly 250,000 clones detected, about 83% appear once; the ten largest clones hold 5.5%. Sequenced material: peripheral blood. These receptors all stem from a human donor in a cohort sampled during active COVID-19. Both conserved end residues are part of each CDR3. D genes are given only for firm matches. Clone size is stated in some rows and not others, as once, few, many or a class when expanded.

>NA|TRBJ2-1|TRBV10-3|NA
CAISTGSSYNEQFF
TGTGCCATCAGTACAGGGAGCTCCTACAATGAGCAGTTCTTC
>NA|TRBJ2-3|TRBV5-1|once
CASSPLASSTDTQYF
TGCGCCAGCAGCCCCCTAGCGTCTAGCACAGATACGCAGTATTTT
>NA|TRBJ2-2|TRBV2|NA
CASSPGLRSTGELFF
TGTGCCAGCAGCCCCGGACTGCGATCCACCGGGGAGCTGTTTTTT
>TRBD2|TRBJ2-7|TRBV27|NA
CASSPTSGSYEQYF
TGTGCCAGCAGCCCAACTAGCGGCTCCTACGAGCAGTACTTC
>TRBD1|TRBJ1-5|TRBV5-5|NA
CASTHGTGIGNQPQHF
TGTGCCAGCACCCACGGGACAGGGATCGGCAATCAGCCCCAGCATTTT
>TRBD2|TRBJ2-1|TRBV5-6|NA
CASSGLAPNEQFF
TGTGCCAGCTCCGGACTAGCCCCCAATGAGCAGTTCTTC
>TRBD1|TRBJ2-7|TRBV28|NA
CASRQQGAHEQYF
TGTGCCAGCAGGCAACAGGGGGCTCACGAGCAGTACTTC
>TRBD1|TRBJ2-1|TRBV18|NA
CASSPLTGDDEQFF
TGTGCCAGCTCACCGCTGACAGGGGACGATGAGCAGTTCTTC
>TRBD2|TRBJ2-3|TRBV28|NA
CASGTSGLTDTQYF
TGTGCCAGCGGGACTAGCGGACTCACAGATACGCAGTATTTT
>NA|TRBJ2-4|TRBV6-4|NA
CASSDRVYGIQYF
TGTGCCAGCAGTGACCGGGTATACGGCATTCAGTACTTC
>TRBD1|TRBJ1-4|TRBV18|NA
CASSRTGRIREKLFF
TGTGCCAGCTCAAGGACAGGGAGGATACGGGAAAAACTGTTTTTT
>TRBD1|TRBJ1-5|TRBV6-5|NA
CASSPDRGNQPQHF
TGTGCCAGCAGCCCGGACAGGGGGAATCAGCCCCAGCATTTT
>TRBD1|TRBJ1-5|TRBV10-3|NA
CAISGGQVNQPQHF
TGTGCCATCAGTGGAGGACAGGTCAATCAGCCCCAGCATTTT
>NA|TRBJ1-2|TRBV28|NA
CASRPGIYYGYTF
TGTGCCAGCAGGCCAGGGATCTACTATGGCTACACCTTC
>TRBD1|TRBJ2-7|TRBV5-1|few
CASSLVEGQGNYEQYF
TGCGCCAGCAGCTTGGTGGAGGGACAGGGAAACTACGAGCAGTACTTC
>TRBD1|TRBJ1-6|TRBV6-5|few
CASRGTGPYSPLHF
TGTGCCAGCAGGGGGACAGGGCCGTATTCACCCCTCCACTTT
>NA|TRBJ2-3|TRBV30|NA
CAWTTRGGDTQYF
TGTGCCTGGACTACCCGTGGGGGGGATACGCAGTATTTT
>TRBD2|TRBJ2-3|TRBV27|NA
CASSLFGRGDTQYF
TGTGCCAGCAGTTTATTCGGGAGGGGGGATACGCAGTATTTT
>NA|TRBJ1-2|TRBV28|NA
CASSARPYGYTF
TGTGCCAGCAGTGCCAGGCCCTATGGCTACACCTTC
>NA|TRBJ1-3|TRBV3-1/TRBV3-2|NA
CASSQVFTGLHGNTIYF
TGTGCCAGCAGCCAAGTTTTTACAGGGCTACATGGAAACACCATATATTTT
>NA|TRBJ1-3|TRBV18|NA
CASSPGTSGNTIYF
TGTGCCAGCTCCCCGGGTACGTCTGGAAACACCATATATTTT
>NA|TRBJ2-7|TRBV27|NA
CASSLHGLGSYEQYF
TGTGCCAGCAGTTTGCATGGACTGGGCTCCTACGAGCAGTACTTC
>NA|TRBJ2-3|TRBV24-1|NA
CATSDSGQTTDTQYF
TGTGCCACCAGTGACTCTGGACAGACCACAGATACGCAGTATTTT
>NA|TRBJ2-7|TRBV5-4|NA
CASSLEGAILGGEQYF
TGTGCCAGCAGCTTGGAGGGCGCAATTCTAGGAGGCGAGCAGTACTTC
>TRBD2|TRBJ2-2|TRBV2|NA
CASSPTSGRNTGELFF
TGTGCCAGCAGTCCAACTAGCGGGAGGAACACCGGGGAGCTGTTTTTT
>NA|TRBJ1-3|TRBV5-5|NA
CASSSDISSGNTIYF
TGTGCCAGCAGCTCGGACATAAGCTCTGGAAACACCATATATTTT
>NA|TRBJ2-1|TRBV3-1/TRBV3-2|NA
CASSQDQALSYNEQFF
TGTGCCAGCAGCCAAGATCAAGCACTCTCCTACAATGAGCAGTTCTTC